Listed here are 20 T cell receptor beta chains from one sample, sequenced in a study of T cell responses to AZD1222 COVID-19 vaccine. Clones were read by immunoSEQ multiplex PCR, and TCRdb kept only the in-frame ones, dropping some. The sample includes tens of thousands of clones, around 88% of them seen just once. This sample comprised peripheral blood, obtained on day 0 of AZD1222 vaccination. These receptors all come from an adult in good health.

The V call is TRBV5-1, the J call TRBJ2-3; perhaps TRBD1 as D (6 bases). Trimming pared 4 bases from V and 0 bases from J, leaving 12 bases between. Germline lookup yields CDR1 SGHRS and CDR2 YFSETQ. CDR3 size: 15 residues. Here the CDR3 DNA reads TGCGCCAGCAGCCCTGGGACACTAAGCACAGATACGCAGTATTTT. Translating it yields CASSPGTLSTDTQYF.

This chain joins TRBV4-3 and TRBJ2-3, with 7 positions matching TRBD2. CDR1 is LGHNA, CDR2 YSLEER, per germline. The CDR3 covers 17 residues. The J segment lost 2 bases and the V segment lost 0 bases, leaving 8 bases of the junction unmatched. CDR3 amino acids: CASSQEGSGQLTDTQYF. In nucleotides, the CDR3 is TGCGCCAGCAGCCAAGAGGGTAGCGGGCAACTCACAGATACGCAGTATTTT.

J is TRBJ2-5 and V is TRBV28, with 7 bases fitting TRBD1. CDR1 and CDR2 from the germline V gene are MDHEN and SYDVKM. The length of the CDR3 is 12 residues. V lost 10 bases, J lost 3 bases, and 5 bases stayed unmatched. The CDR3 sequence is CATLTGKETQYF. The CDR3 DNA follows: TGTGCCACCCTGACAGGGAAAGAGACCCAGTACTTC.

The chain uses TRBV12-3 or TRBV12-4 and TRBJ2-3; unclear D gene. This CDR3 spans 9 amino acids. V was trimmed by 7 bases and J by 10 bases, leaving 6 bases between them. This chain's CDR3 is CASTPPQYF. The CDR3 DNA follows: TGTGCCAGCACCCCACCGCAGTATTTT.

The V and J genes are TRBV7-9 and TRBJ2-1; 7 bases map to TRBD2. Germline V gene sequence: CDR1 SEHNR, CDR2 FQNEAQ (reference sequence). V was pared by 5 bases and J by 0 bases, with 7 bases of the junction left unmatched. The CDR3 runs to 16 residues. CDR3 protein: CASSRSPGGSYNEQFF. Here the CDR3 DNA reads TGTGCCAGCAGCCGCAGCCCGGGAGGCTCCTACAATGAGCAGTTCTTC.

J is TRBJ1-6 and V is TRBV10-2; 8 bases fit TRBD1. This CDR3 spans 15 amino acids. Per germline, CDR1 WSHSY and CDR2 SAAADI. V dropped 6 bases and J dropped 4; count of bases not matched to a gene: 5. The CDR3 is CASSFGTGYNSPLHF. For the CDR3, the DNA is TGCGCCAGCAGCTTCGGGACAGGATATAATTCACCCCTCCACTTT.

The rearrangement joins TRBV18 to TRBJ2-3, with 8 positions matching TRBD2. The CDR3 extends over 16 amino acids. V was clipped by 5 bases and J by 0 bases; unmatched bases: 7. The germline CDR1 and CDR2 sequences are KGHSH and LQKENI. For the CDR3, the DNA is TGTGCCAGCTCAGCCTTCCCTAGCGGGAGCACAGATACGCAGTATTTT. It specifies CASSAFPSGSTDTQYF.

This chain joins TRBV29-1 and TRBJ1-3; D is unclear. The CDR3 has 16 residues. The germline V and J ends were trimmed by 4 bases and 4 bases, with 20 bases remaining between them. Germline lookup yields CDR1 SQVTM and CDR2 ANQGSEA. CDR3 region: CSVVGNSPNPGNTIYF. As DNA, the CDR3 is TGCAGCGTTGTGGGGAACAGCCCAAACCCCGGAAACACCATATATTTT. The variable domain in full, with the rest retrieved from reference TRBV29-1 and TRBJ1-3, is SAVISQKPSRDICQRGTSLTIQCQVDSQVTMMFWYRQQPGQSLTLIATANQGSEATYESGFVIDKFPISRPNLTFSTLTVSNMSPEDSSIYLCSVVGNSPNPGNTIYFGEGSWLTVV.

The V call is TRBV2, the J call TRBJ1-2; 9 nucleotides agree with TRBD1. This CDR3 comprises 13 residues. Germline CDR1 reads SNHLY; CDR2 reads FYNNEI. The V gene end was trimmed by 7 bases and the J gene end by 4 bases; junction bases not matched to a gene: 4. The CDR3 sequence: CASTGQGIYGYTF. The CDR3 nucleotides read TGTGCCAGCACTGGACAGGGGATCTATGGCTACACCTTC.

The rearrangement uses TRBV28 and TRBJ2-7; either TRBD1 or TRBD2 may fit D (6 bases each). Looked up from germline, CDR1 is MDHEN and CDR2 is SYDVKM. There are 14 residues in the CDR3. The germline V and J ends were trimmed by 7 bases and 6 bases, with 19 bases remaining between them. CDR3 sequence: CASNVGGSRGEQYF. CDR3 bases: TGTGCCAGCAACGTAGGGGGGAGTCGGGGCGAGCAGTACTTC. Using reference TRBV28 and TRBJ2-7 for the parts outside the CDR3, the full variable domain is DVKVTQSSRYLVKRTGEKVFLECVQDMDHENMFWYRQDPGLGLRLIYFSYDVKMKEKGDIPEGYSVSREKKERFSLILESASTNQTSMYLCASNVGGSRGEQYFGPGTRLTVT.

V and J are TRBV9 and TRBJ2-7; tentatively, D is TRBD1 (6 bases). The CDR3 loop spans 14 amino acids. Trimming took 0 bases from V and 2 from J, leaving 9 bases between them. CDR1 SGDLS and CDR2 YYNGEE come from the germline V gene. CDR3 loop: CASSVGEGAYEQYF. The CDR3 region has the DNA TGTGCCAGCAGCGTAGGTGAGGGGGCCTACGAGCAGTACTTC.

This clone was seen a handful of times. The chain combines TRBV11-2 with TRBJ1-5, with a tentative D call TRBD1 (5 bases). Germline-derived CDR1 and CDR2 are SGHAT and FQNNGV. The CDR3 consists of 13 residues. V lost 5 bases and J 7 bases, leaving 12 bases between the germline ends. The CDR3 loop is CASSLGVQQPQHF. In DNA, the CDR3 is TGTGCCAGCAGCCTGGGGGTTCAACAGCCCCAGCATTTT.

The chain combines TRBV4-2 with TRBJ2-1; a weak D match, TRBD2 (6 bases). The CDR3 loop spans 15 amino acids. Germline V CDR1 and CDR2: LGHNA, YNFKEQ. Trimming stripped 1 base from V and 9 bases from J, with 16 bases between. The DNA of the CDR3 is TGTGCCAGCAGCCAAGCGGGCGGGGCGCACGGTGAGCAGTTCTTC. Its translation is CASSQAGGAHGEQFF.

The V gene is TRBV28, the J gene TRBJ2-1; 11 bases fit TRBD2. V was clipped by 6 bases and J by 3 bases; unmatched bases: 7. Germline lookup yields CDR1 MDHEN and CDR2 SYDVKM. The CDR3 covers 16 residues. The CDR3 here is CASRPSGTSGYNEQFF. CDR3 bases: TGTGCCAGCAGGCCCTCCGGGACTAGCGGCTACAATGAGCAGTTCTTC.

The chain uses TRBV7-2 and TRBJ2-3, with unresolved D. The V gene's germline CDR1 is SGHTA and CDR2 FQGNSA. This CDR3 is 15 amino acids long. V was cut by 5 bases and J by 2 bases, with 14 bases left in between. The CDR3 protein is CASSPASSFTDTQYF. The CDR3 DNA follows: TGTGCCAGCAGCCCCGCATCGTCTTTCACAGATACGCAGTATTTT.

As concerns this clone: Other nucleotide sequences from this sample produce the same CDR3. The chain carries TRBV11-2 and TRBJ2-3; TRBD2 might be the D (6 bases). Between the trimmed V and J ends, which lost 3 bases and 2 bases, there was a span of 12 bases. This CDR3 is built from 15 residues. Per the germline V gene, CDR1 is SGHAT and CDR2 is FQNNGV. DNA for the CDR3: TGTGCCAGCAGCTTGGGCCCGGGGGACACAGATACGCAGTATTTT. It codes for CASSLGPGDTDTQYF.

The chain employs TRBV6-5 and TRBJ1-4, with D possibly TRBD1 on 5 matching bases. Germline V lookup: CDR1 MNHEY, CDR2 SVGAGI. Between the trimmed V and J ends, which lost 2 bases and 3 bases, there was a span of 10 bases. The CDR3 spans 15 residues. CDR3 protein: CASSYDGAPNEKLFF. CDR3 DNA sequence: TGTGCCAGCAGTTACGACGGGGCTCCTAATGAAAAACTGTTTTTT.

The chain combines TRBV5-1 with TRBJ1-2; 7 nucleotides line up with TRBD1. CDR1 is SGHRS, CDR2 YFSETQ, per germline. With 1 base clipped from V and 3 bases from J, the junction kept 3 bases outside the gene matches. This CDR3 spans 14 amino acids. The CDR3 DNA reads as TGCGCCAGCAGCTTGACAGACAGGGACTATGGCTACACCTTC. Its protein is CASSLTDRDYGYTF.

Only a few counts were recorded for this clone. The chain combines TRBV2 with TRBJ2-7; weak D call: TRBD1 (5 bases). The germline V gene encodes CDR1 SNHLY and CDR2 FYNNEI. V gave up 4 bases and J gave up 2 bases, with 9 bases separating them. The CDR3 spans 13 residues. This chain's CDR3 is CASSAGRAYEQYF. In DNA, the CDR3 is TGTGCCAGCAGTGCGGGCAGGGCCTACGAGCAGTACTTC.

The V and J genes are TRBV24-1 and TRBJ1-2; D is uncertain. V lost 3 bases, J lost 2 bases, and 9 bases lay in between. Germline CDR1 is KGHDR and CDR2 is SFDVKD. The CDR3 sequence is 14 residues long. The CDR3: CATSDPRKNYGYTF. DNA of the CDR3: TGTGCCACCAGTGATCCACGGAAAAACTATGGCTACACCTTC.